The T cell receptor (beta chain) described here comes from a study of blood T cells in healthy people across ages. Overall study findings and caveats: Expanded clonotype changes were possibly confounded by unknown donor CMV status.

Every donor contributed around 10 milliliters of peripheral blood by blood draw. Total RNA, at least 5.5 micrograms per sample, came from PBMCs. A second PCR of about 7 to 12 cycles used a sample-barcoded 5' primer and a J-beta primer mix. A template-switch adaptor containing 12 random nucleotides labeled each cDNA molecule. TCRdb redid the calling of the 5' RACE reads with MiXCR, one entry per CDR3 protein. The table has 650,000 to 800,000 distinct CDR3 sequences, roughly 44% seen once; the top ten hold approximately 19%. The length of the CDR3 is 15 residues. CDR1 is SGDLS, CDR2 YYNGEE, per germline. The V end was cut by 3 bases, the J end by 7 bases, with 14 bases between. A few counts support this clonotype. Its specificity is unknown.

The gene calls are TRBV9 and TRBJ1-6; D might be TRBD1 (6 bases). The source of this sequence is a man aged 60 to 69 in good health. Sequenced sample: blood. CDR3 residues: CASSGEGVWNSPLHF. The DNA of the CDR3 is TGTGCCAGCAGCGGTGAGGGGGTATGGAATTCACCCCTCCACTTT.